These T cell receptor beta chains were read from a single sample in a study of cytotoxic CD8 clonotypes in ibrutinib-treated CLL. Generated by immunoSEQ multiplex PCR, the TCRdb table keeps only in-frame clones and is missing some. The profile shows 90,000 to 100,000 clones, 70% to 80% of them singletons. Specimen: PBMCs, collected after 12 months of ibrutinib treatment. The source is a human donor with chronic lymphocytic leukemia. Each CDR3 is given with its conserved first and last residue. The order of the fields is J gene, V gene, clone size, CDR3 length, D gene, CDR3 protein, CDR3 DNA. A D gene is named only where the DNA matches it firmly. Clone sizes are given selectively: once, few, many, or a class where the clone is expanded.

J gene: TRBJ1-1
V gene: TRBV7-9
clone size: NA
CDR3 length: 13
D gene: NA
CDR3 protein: CASSGGGGTEAFF
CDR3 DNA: TGTGCCAGCAGCGGGGGCGGAGGCACTGAAGCTTTCTTT

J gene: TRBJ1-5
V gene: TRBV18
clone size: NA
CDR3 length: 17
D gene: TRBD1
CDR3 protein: CASSSQNTGTGYQPQHF
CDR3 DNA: TGTGCCAGCTCATCTCAAAATACCGGGACAGGGTATCAGCCCCAGCATTTT

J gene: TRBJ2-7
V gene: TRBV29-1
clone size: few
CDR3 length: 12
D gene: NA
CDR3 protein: CSASGHPREQYF
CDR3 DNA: TGCAGCGCTTCTGGACACCCGAGGGAGCAGTACTTC

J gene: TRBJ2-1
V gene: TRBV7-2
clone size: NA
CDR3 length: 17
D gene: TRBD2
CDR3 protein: CASTGLVLAGAYNEQFF
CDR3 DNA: TGTGCCAGCACCGGACTAGTATTAGCTGGGGCCTACAATGAGCAGTTCTTC

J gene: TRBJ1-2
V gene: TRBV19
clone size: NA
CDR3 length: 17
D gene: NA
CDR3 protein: CASSIGRDLIPFYGYTF
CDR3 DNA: TGTGCCAGTAGTATAGGTCGCGACCTAATCCCGTTCTATGGCTACACCTTC

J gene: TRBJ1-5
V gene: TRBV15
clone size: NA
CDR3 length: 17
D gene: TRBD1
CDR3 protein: CATSRAPGQGGHQPQHF
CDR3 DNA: TGTGCCACCAGCAGAGCTCCGGGACAGGGTGGCCATCAGCCCCAGCATTTT

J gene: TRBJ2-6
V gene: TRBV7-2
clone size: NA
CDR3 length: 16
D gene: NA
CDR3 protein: CASSLGRQSGANVLTF
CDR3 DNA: TGTGCCAGCAGCTTAGGGAGACAGTCTGGGGCCAACGTCCTGACTTTC

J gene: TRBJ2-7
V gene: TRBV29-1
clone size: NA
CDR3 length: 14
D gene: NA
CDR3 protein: CSVVDQQGSYEQYF
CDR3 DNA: TGCAGCGTTGTCGATCAACAGGGCTCCTACGAGCAGTACTTC

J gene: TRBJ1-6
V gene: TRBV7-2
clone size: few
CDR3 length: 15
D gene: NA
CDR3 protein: CASREGGFNNSPLHF
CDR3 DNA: TGTGCCAGCAGGGAGGGGGGCTTCAATAATTCACCCCTCCACTTT

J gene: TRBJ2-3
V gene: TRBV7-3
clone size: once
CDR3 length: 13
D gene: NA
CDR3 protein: CASSFQRADTQYF
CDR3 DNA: TGTGCCAGCAGCTTTCAACGGGCAGATACGCAGTATTTT

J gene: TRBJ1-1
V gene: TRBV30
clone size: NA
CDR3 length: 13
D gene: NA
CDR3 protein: CAWSIWVNTEAFF
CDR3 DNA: TGTGCCTGGTCAATATGGGTGAACACTGAAGCTTTCTTT

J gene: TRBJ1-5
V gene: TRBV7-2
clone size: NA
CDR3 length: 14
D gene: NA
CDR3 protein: CASSLSSGGQPQHF
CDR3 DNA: TGTGCCAGCAGCTTAAGCTCGGGGGGGCAGCCCCAGCATTTT

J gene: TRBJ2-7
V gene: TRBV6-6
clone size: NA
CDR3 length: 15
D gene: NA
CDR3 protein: CASSAGLGGTYEQYF
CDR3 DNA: TGTGCCAGCAGTGCCGGCTTGGGGGGAACCTACGAGCAGTACTTC

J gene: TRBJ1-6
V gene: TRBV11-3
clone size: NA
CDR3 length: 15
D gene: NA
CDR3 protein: CASSLDRVRNSPLHF
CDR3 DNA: TGTGCCAGCAGCTTAGACAGGGTGAGGAATTCACCCCTCCACTTT

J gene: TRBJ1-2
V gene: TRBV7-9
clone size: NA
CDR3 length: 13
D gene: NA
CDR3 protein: CASSSGGTSGYTF
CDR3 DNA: TGTGCCAGCAGCTCCGGGGGGACAAGCGGCTACACCTTC

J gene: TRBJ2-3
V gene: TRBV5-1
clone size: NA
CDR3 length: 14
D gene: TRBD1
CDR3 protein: CASSGGTELGTQYF
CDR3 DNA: TGCGCCAGCAGCGGTGGGACAGAGCTGGGTACGCAGTATTTT

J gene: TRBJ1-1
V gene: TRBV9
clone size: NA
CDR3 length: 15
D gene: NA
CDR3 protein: CASSSNQGRNTEAFF
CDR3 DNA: TGTGCCAGCAGCTCTAATCAGGGTCGGAACACTGAAGCTTTCTTT

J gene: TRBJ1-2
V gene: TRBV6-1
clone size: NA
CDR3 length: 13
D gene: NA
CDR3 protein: CASRTSQSNGYTF
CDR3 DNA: TGTGCCAGCAGGACATCCCAGTCCAATGGCTACACCTTC

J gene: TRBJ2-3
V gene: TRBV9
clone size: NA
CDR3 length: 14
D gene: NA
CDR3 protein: CASSVDARGDTQYF
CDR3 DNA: TGTGCCAGCAGCGTAGACGCCCGCGGGGATACGCAGTATTTT

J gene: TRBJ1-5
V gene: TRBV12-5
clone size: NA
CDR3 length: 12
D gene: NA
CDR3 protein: CASGLDHRYLHF
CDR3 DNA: TGTGCTAGTGGTTTGGACCACAGGTATTTGCATTTT

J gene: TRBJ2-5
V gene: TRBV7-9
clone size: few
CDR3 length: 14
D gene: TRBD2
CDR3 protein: CASSMGLGTETQYF
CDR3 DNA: TGTGCCAGCAGCATGGGACTAGGTACGGAGACCCAGTACTTC

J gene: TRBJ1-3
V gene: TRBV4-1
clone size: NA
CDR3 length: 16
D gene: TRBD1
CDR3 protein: CASSLTGQGSGNTIYF
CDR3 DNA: TGCGCCAGCAGTCTAACCGGACAGGGCTCTGGAAACACCATATATTTT

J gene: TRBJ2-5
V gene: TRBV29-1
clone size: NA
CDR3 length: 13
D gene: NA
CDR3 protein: CSVKGDGGQTQYF
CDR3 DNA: TGCAGCGTTAAAGGCGACGGGGGGCAGACCCAGTACTTC

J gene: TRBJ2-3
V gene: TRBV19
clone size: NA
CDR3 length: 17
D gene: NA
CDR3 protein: CASRNLGTSWGTDTQYF
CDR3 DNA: TGTGCCAGTAGAAACCTGGGCACTAGCTGGGGCACAGATACGCAGTATTTT

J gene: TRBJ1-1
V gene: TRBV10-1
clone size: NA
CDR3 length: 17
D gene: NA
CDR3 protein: CASSGPGRGRLNTEAFF
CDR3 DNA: TGCGCCAGCAGTGGCCCGGGTCGGGGGCGGCTGAACACTGAAGCTTTCTTT

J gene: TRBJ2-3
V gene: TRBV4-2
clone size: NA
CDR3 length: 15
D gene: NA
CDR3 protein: CASSQVEGVTDTQYF
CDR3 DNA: TGTGCCAGCAGCCAAGTAGAGGGGGTCACAGATACGCAGTATTTT

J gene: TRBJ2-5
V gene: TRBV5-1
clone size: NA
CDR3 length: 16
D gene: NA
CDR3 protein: CASSWGMGMSPQTQYF
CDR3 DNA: TGCGCCAGCAGCTGGGGGATGGGGATGAGCCCGCAGACCCAGTACTTC

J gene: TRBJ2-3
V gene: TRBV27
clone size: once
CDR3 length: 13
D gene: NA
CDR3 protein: CASTRTDTDTQYF
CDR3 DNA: TGTGCCAGCACCCGGACGGACACAGATACGCAGTATTTT

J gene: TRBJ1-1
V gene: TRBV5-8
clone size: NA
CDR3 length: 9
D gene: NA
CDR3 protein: CASYSEAFF
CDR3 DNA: TGTGCCAGCTACTCCGAGGCTTTCTTT

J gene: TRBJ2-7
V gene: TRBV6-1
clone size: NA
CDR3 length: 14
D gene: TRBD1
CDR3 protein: CASRTGQGSYEQYF
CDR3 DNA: TGTGCCAGCAGGACCGGACAGGGGTCCTACGAGCAGTACTTC

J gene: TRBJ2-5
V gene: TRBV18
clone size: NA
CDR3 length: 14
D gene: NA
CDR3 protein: CASSPPGNEETQYF
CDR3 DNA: TGTGCCAGCTCACCCCCGGGGAACGAAGAGACCCAGTACTTC

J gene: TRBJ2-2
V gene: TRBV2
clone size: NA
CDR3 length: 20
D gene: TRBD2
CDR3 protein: CASSGFGLAGGHANTGELFF
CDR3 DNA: TGTGCCAGCAGTGGGTTTGGACTAGCGGGGGGACACGCGAACACCGGGGAGCTGTTTTTT

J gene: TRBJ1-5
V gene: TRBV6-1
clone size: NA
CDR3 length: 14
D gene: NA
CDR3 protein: CASSQGPWGEPQHF
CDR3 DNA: TGTGCCAGCAGTCAGGGACCGTGGGGAGAGCCCCAGCATTTT

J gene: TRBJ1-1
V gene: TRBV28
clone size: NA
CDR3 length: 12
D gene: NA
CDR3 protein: CASSFRRAKAFF
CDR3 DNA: TGTGCCAGCAGTTTTAGGAGAGCCAAAGCTTTCTTT

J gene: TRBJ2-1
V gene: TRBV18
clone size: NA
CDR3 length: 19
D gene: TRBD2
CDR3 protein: CASSPPSGAPSSSYNEQFF
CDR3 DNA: TGTGCCAGCTCACCACCCAGCGGGGCCCCCTCAAGTTCCTACAATGAGCAGTTCTTC

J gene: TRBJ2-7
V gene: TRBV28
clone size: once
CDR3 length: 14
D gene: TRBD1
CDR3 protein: CASRPGQGSYEQYF
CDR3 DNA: TGTGCCAGCAGGCCGGGACAGGGATCCTACGAGCAGTACTTC

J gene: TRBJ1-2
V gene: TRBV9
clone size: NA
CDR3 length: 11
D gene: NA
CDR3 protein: CASSATYGYTF
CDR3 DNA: TGTGCCAGCAGTGCAACTTATGGCTACACCTTC

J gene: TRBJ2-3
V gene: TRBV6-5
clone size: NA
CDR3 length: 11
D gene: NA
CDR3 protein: CASSSDRVWHF
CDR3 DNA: TGTGCCAGCAGTTCGGACCGGGTTTGGCATTTT

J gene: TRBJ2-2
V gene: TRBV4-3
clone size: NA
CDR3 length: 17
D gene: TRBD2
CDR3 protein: CASSQRYSGVSTGELFF
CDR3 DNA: TGCGCCAGCAGCCAACGTTATAGCGGGGTTTCCACCGGGGAGCTGTTTTTT

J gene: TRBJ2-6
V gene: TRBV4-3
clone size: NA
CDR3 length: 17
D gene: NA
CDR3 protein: CASSQVATGSGANVLTF
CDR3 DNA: TGCGCCAGCAGCCAAGTGGCCACAGGGTCTGGGGCCAACGTCCTGACTTTC